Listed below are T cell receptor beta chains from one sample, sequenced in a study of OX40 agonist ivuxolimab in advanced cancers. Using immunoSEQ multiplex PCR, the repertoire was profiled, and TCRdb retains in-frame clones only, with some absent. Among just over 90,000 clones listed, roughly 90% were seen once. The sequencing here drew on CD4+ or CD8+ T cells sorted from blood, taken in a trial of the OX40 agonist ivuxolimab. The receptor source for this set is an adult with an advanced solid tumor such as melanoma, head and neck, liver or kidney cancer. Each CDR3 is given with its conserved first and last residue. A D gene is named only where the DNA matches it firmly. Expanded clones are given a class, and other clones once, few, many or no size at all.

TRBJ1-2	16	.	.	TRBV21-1	TGTGCCAGCAGCAAAGGGGGCCCGACAGGGAACTATGGCTACACCTTC	CASSKGGPTGNYGYTF
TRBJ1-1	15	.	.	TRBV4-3	TGCGCCAGCAGCCAAGATTATGGAGGGAACACTGAAGCTTTCTTT	CASSQDYGGNTEAFF
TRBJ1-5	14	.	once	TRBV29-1	TGCAGCGTTCTTTCGGGGAGTAGCAATCAGCCCCAGCATTTT	CSVLSGSSNQPQHF
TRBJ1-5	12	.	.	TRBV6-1	TGTGCCAGCAGGGACGGAAGGCAGCCCCAGCATTTT	CASRDGRQPQHF
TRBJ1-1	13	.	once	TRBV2	TGTGCCAGCAACGGGGCGGGGGACACTGAAGCTTTCTTT	CASNGAGDTEAFF
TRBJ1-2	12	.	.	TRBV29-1	TGCAGCGTTACACAGGGTAACTATGGCTACACCTTC	CSVTQGNYGYTF
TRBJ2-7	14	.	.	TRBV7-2	TGTGCCAGCAGCTTATCGCCCGCTTCCTACGAGCAGTACTTC	CASSLSPASYEQYF
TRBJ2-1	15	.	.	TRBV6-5	TGTGCCAGCAGTTACTCAAAAAGGCTTCGAAATGAGCAGTTCTTC	CASSYSKRLRNEQFF
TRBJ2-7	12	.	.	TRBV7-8	TGTGCCAGCAGCAGCCGCGCCTACGAGCAGTACTTC	CASSSRAYEQYF
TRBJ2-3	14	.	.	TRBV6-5	TGTGCCAGCAGCGCCGAGGGATATGGAGATACGCAGTATTTT	CASSAEGYGDTQYF
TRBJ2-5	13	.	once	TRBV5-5	TGTGCCAGCAGCTTCGCAGCCGAAGAGACCCAGTACTTC	CASSFAAEETQYF
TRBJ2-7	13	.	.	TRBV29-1	TGCAGCGTTGTGTGGGAAAGCTCCTACGAGCAGTACTTC	CSVVWESSYEQYF
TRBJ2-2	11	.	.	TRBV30	TGTGCCTGGAAGAACGCCGGGGAGCTGTTTTTT	CAWKNAGELFF
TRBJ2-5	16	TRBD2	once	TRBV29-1	TGCAGCGTTGAAGGTACCCTAGCGGGGGTTTGGGAGACCCAGTACTTC	CSVEGTLAGVWETQYF
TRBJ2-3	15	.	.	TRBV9	TGTGCCAGCAGCCCCCCGGGACTCCGCACAGATACGCAGTATTTT	CASSPPGLRTDTQYF
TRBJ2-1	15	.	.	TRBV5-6	TGTGCCAGCAGCTTGGGCCAGGGGTTCGACAATGAGCAGTTCTTC	CASSLGQGFDNEQFF
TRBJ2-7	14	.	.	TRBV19	TGTGCCAGTAGTATAGCAGGGGCCCCCTACGAGCAGTACTTC	CASSIAGAPYEQYF
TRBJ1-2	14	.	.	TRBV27	TGTGCCAGCAGTACCCACAGGGATCTGTATGGCTACACCTTC	CASSTHRDLYGYTF
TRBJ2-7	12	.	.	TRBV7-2	TGTGCCAGCAGCTTGGAGTACTACGAGCAGTACTTC	CASSLEYYEQYF
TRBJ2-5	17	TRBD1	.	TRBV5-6	TGTGCCAGCAGCTCGTTGACCGGGACAGGGTTGTCAGAGACCCAGTACTTC	CASSSLTGTGLSETQYF
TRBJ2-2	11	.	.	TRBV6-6	TGTGCCAGCAGTAACACCGGGGAGCTGTTTTTT	CASSNTGELFF
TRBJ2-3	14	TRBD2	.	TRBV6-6	TGTGCCAGCAGTCCCGGACTAGTTGCAGATACGCAGTATTTT	CASSPGLVADTQYF
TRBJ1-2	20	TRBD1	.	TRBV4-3	TGCGCCAGCAGCCAAGACCCTACTCAACCCAAAGACAGGGTGGACTATGGCTACACCTTC	CASSQDPTQPKDRVDYGYTF